This T cell receptor (beta chain) emerged from a study of T cell responses to AZD1222 COVID-19 vaccine (dated by TCRdb to the early 2020s). Background on the whole study: AZD1222 recipients whose second dose came at about 4 weeks and those whose second dose came at about 12 weeks were combined into one group, since spike-specific TCR depth and breadth did not differ between the two schedules. A total of more than 230 trial participants underwent TCR sequencing, of whom approximately 200 had received two doses of AZD1222 and about 26 had received two doses of the MenACWY control vaccine. Trial participants were enrolled by age into subgroups of 18-55, 56-69 and 70-plus years, and roughly 160, 29 and 62 TCR-sequenced participants, respectively, were included in these subgroups.

Trimming takes 4 bases from V and 4 bases from J, and the germline ends sit 12 bases apart. The CDR3 has 13 amino acids, counting the end cysteine and phenylalanine. Only the CDR3 region is kept as DNA, spanning 39 bases read in frame from base 1. From the germline V gene, CDR1 is SGDLS and CDR2 is YYNGEE. The CDR3 regions of human TCRbeta chains were analyzed by immunosequencing. On the study's bioinformatics: TCRs in the repertoires were matched against a reference library of SARS-CoV-2-specific TCRs that had been generated with the MIRA antigen-specificity platform. Breadth meant the fraction of unique TCRs that were SARS-CoV-2-associated, whereas depth meant the fraction of total T cells that were SARS-CoV-2-associated. Using the MIRA data, every spike-specific TCR was mapped to the spike region that the TCR reacted to and assigned to either a CD4 or a CD8 class. Log10-transformed breadth and depth values were compared by one-way ANOVA with Sidak's multiple comparisons tests. Entries here come from immuneACCESS through TCRdb and include only in-frame sequences with V and J called. Some clones fail to appear in such tables; in the studies checked, an unresolved V gene covers under half of the shortfall, and the cause of the remainder is unknown. V, J and clone size are those of that table, while D and trimming were read from the DNA. The sample yields 110,000 to 150,000 clones; 85% to 90% were counted once. The top ten constitute 1.5% to 2% of the sample.

Worth noting for this clone: Its target antigen remains unknown. Base qualities are not provided; no much larger clone lies one nucleotide away.

The label giving this sample's time point can be read as: baseline before first vaccination. The vaccinee samples were drawn from two UK trials, COV001 and COV002, one of which was a single-blind randomized controlled phase 2/3 trial testing AZD1222 (ChAdOx1 nCoV-19) in healthy adults. For TCRbeta chain sequencing, PBMC samples were collected from trial participants at day 0 and at day 28 after the second dose. General study outcomes and caveats: Nearly half of unique spike-specific TCRs reportedly recognized epitopes outside regions mutated in the B.1.351 and B.1.1.7 variants. Conclusions about previously exposed vaccinees were limited because only six AZD1222 recipients were SARS-CoV-2 seropositive at baseline. The whole spike protein was spanned by vaccine-associated CD4 TCRs, and dominant responses were seen in regions 160-218 and 743-854. After two AZD1222 doses, spike-specific TCR breadth and depth were significantly higher than at day 0 and than in MenACWY recipients. The 56-69-year group was small, and its depth increase did not reach significance, likely because of low power. Because no day 14 peak-response samples were available, repertoires were characterized only after the peak T cell response. Participants were mostly white British, with more females than males. The authors suggested clonal diversity may have been underestimated.

The V gene is TRBV9 and the J gene is TRBJ2-7; the D region possibly corresponds to TRBD1 (5 bases align). The sequencing used peripheral blood, collected on day 0 of AZD1222 vaccination. This TCR came from an adult in good health. The nucleotides are TGTGCCAGCAGCTGGGGCCTTGGGTACGAGCAGTACTTC. Protein translation: CASSWGLGYEQYF.